This passage covers 28 T cell receptor beta chains from one sample sequenced in a study of blood T cell repertoires in COVID-19. Using immunoSEQ multiplex PCR, the repertoire was profiled, and TCRdb retains in-frame clones only, with some absent. The sample has 75,000 to 90,000 clones, roughly 86% seen once. Specimen: peripheral blood. Receptors originate from a man older than 75 with active or convalescent COVID-19.

V gene TRBV28 combines with J gene TRBJ1-2; D is ambiguous. The germline gives CDR1 MDHEN, CDR2 SYDVKM. The CDR3 totals 14 residues. Trimming stripped 3 bases from V and 4 bases from J, with 12 bases between. CDR3 sequence: CASSLLGNPYGYTF. CDR3 nucleotides: TGTGCCAGCAGTTTGCTGGGCAACCCCTATGGCTACACCTTC.

The chain carries TRBV5-1 and TRBJ2-5; no definite D call. The CDR3 runs 14 residues. The ends were cut back, 0 bases at V and 4 bases at J, with 10 bases in the middle. Germline CDR1 reads SGHRS; CDR2 reads YFSETQ. The CDR3 here is CASSLGARVETQYF. DNA for the CDR3: TGCGCCAGCAGCTTGGGAGCGCGAGTAGAGACCCAGTACTTC.

This rearrangement joins TRBV6-1 to TRBJ1-5; D ambiguous. This CDR3 comprises 17 residues. The germline V gene has CDR1 MNHNS and CDR2 SASEGT. Between the trimmed V and J ends, which lost 3 bases and 2 bases, there was a span of 17 bases. CDR3 sequence reads: CASSDRSPGMGNQPQHF. In DNA, the CDR3 is TGTGCCAGCAGTGATCGGAGTCCGGGTATGGGCAATCAGCCCCAGCATTTT.

This clone was counted only a few times. J is TRBJ1-2 and V is TRBV5-1; 7 bases line up with TRBD1. J was trimmed by 2 bases and V by 1 base; bases with no gene match: 2. Looked up from germline, CDR1 is SGHRS and CDR2 is YFSETQ. The CDR3 covers 14 residues. CDR3 loop: CASSLNRGNYGYTF. The CDR3 DNA sequence: TGCGCCAGCAGCTTGAACAGGGGCAACTATGGCTACACCTTC.

The chain joins TRBV6-5 to TRBJ1-2, with 7 bases fitting TRBD1. Germline loops: CDR1 MNHEY, CDR2 SVGAGI. The V segment lost 5 bases and the J segment 8 bases; nucleotides outside the gene matches: 11. The CDR3 runs to 14 residues. CDR3 in amino acids: CASSTGTAFGGYTF. In DNA, the CDR3 is TGTGCCAGCAGTACTGGGACAGCCTTTGGAGGCTACACCTTC.

This chain uses TRBV3-1 (or the pseudogene TRBV3-2) with TRBJ2-3, with D perhaps TRBD2 (6 bases). The germline V gene has CDR1 LGHDT and CDR2 YNNKEL (reference sequence). CDR3 size: 16 residues. With 6 bases removed from V and 2 bases from J, the gap between germline ends came to 18 bases. The CDR3 nucleotides read TGTGCCAGCAGTCTAACATGGGGGGTTCTCACAGATACGCAGTATTTT. Translated, it gives CASSLTWGVLTDTQYF.

The V gene is TRBV28, the J gene TRBJ2-5; D ambiguous. Looked up from germline, CDR1 is MDHEN and CDR2 is SYDVKM. V was cut by 2 bases and J by 4 bases, with 2 bases left in between. The CDR3 consists of 11 residues. In nucleotides, the CDR3 is TGTGCCAGCAGTTTACTAGAGACCCAGTACTTC. Translating it yields CASSLLETQYF.

The genes are TRBV18 and TRBJ1-1, with 7 nucleotides matching TRBD1. Germline-derived CDR1 and CDR2 are KGHSH and LQKENI. This CDR3 contains 14 residues. V lost 4 bases, J lost 2 bases, and 4 bases stayed unmatched. DNA for the CDR3: TGTGCCAGCTCACACCGACAGGGAAACACTGAAGCTTTCTTT. This gives the protein CASSHRQGNTEAFF.

This chain connects TRBV27 to TRBJ1-5; TRBD1 is a possible D gene (6 bases). Germline CDR1 reads MNHEY; CDR2 reads SMNVEV (reference sequence). The CDR3 sequence is 17 residues long. Trimming shortened V by 0 bases and J by 2 bases, and 14 bases separated the two germline ends. The CDR3: CASSLSQGYVGNQPQHF. As DNA, the CDR3 is TGTGCCAGCAGTTTATCGCAGGGGTACGTTGGCAATCAGCCCCAGCATTTT.

The V and J genes are TRBV29-1 and TRBJ1-2, with a tentative D call TRBD1 (5 bases). Deletions cut 6 bases from V and 3 bases from J, with 14 bases between. Per germline, CDR1 SQVTM and CDR2 ANQGSEA. The CDR3 has 13 amino acids. CDR3 protein: CSVGGGGDYGYTF. In DNA, the CDR3 is TGCAGCGTGGGAGGTGGGGGGGACTATGGCTACACCTTC.

The chain is built from TRBV6-1 and TRBJ1-1; D unclear. Germline-derived CDR1 and CDR2 are MNHNS and SASEGT. This CDR3 has 16 amino acids. The V gene lost 4 bases and the J gene lost 0 bases, with 15 bases spanning the gap. CDR3 nucleotide sequence: TGTGCCAGCAGTGCCCCGGGGATAGTAATGAACACTGAAGCTTTCTTT. Translation: CASSAPGIVMNTEAFF.

The gene calls are TRBV13 and TRBJ1-1, with 9 nucleotides matching TRBD1. This CDR3 contains 15 residues. After removal of 5 bases from V and 4 bases from J, the junction contained 8 bases not matched to a gene. Germline V gene lookup returns CDR1 PRHDT and CDR2 FYEKMQ (reference sequence). CDR3 region: CASSRQTGGSTEAFF. The CDR3 DNA follows: TGTGCCAGCAGCAGACAGACAGGGGGGAGCACTGAAGCTTTCTTT.

The chain links TRBV18 to TRBJ1-1; TRBD1 aligns across 11 bases. Germline V gene sequence: CDR1 KGHSH, CDR2 LQKENI. This CDR3 is built from 18 residues. Trimming removed 4 bases from V and 4 bases from J; junction bases left unmatched: 14. CDR3: CASSLPFRTGGRGTEAFF. CDR3 nucleotide sequence: TGTGCCAGCTCACTCCCCTTTCGGACAGGGGGCAGGGGCACTGAAGCTTTCTTT. The whole variable domain, remainder taken from reference TRBV18 and TRBJ1-1, is NAGVMQNPRHLVRRRGQEARLRCSPMKGHSHVYWYRQLPEEGLKFMVYLQKENIIDESGMPKERFSAEFPKEGPSILRIQQVVRGDSAAYFCASSLPFRTGGRGTEAFFGQGTRLTVV.

As for this clone: An end of the junction does not agree with germline; a read error may underlie this. This chain connects TRBV30 to TRBJ2-2; 10 bases match TRBD2. The CDR3 contains 16 residues. In germline, CDR1 is GTSNPN, CDR2 SVGIG (reference sequence). The DNA for the CDR3 is TGTAGTATGAGCGGGAGGGCCCTCGGGAACGCCGGGGAGCTGTTTTTT. Its protein product is CSMSGRALGNAGELFF.

The chain links TRBV23-1 to TRBJ2-3; D unresolved. TRBV23-1 is an ORF for which the function is uncertain. The CDR3 has 14 residues. The V end lost 8 bases, the J end lost 2 bases, and 14 bases lay between the germline ends. The CDR3 nucleotides are TGCGCCAGCGGTTCTTACCCACTCACAGATACGCAGTATTTT. As protein: CASGSYPLTDTQYF.

The rearrangement joins TRBV30 to TRBJ2-2, with TRBD1 identical over 9 bases. CDR1 is GTSNPN and CDR2 is SVGIG in the germline V gene (reference sequence). The CDR3 sequence is 14 residues long. V lost 2 bases, J lost 5 bases, and 3 bases stayed unmatched. The CDR3 is CAWSHRGQTGELFF. CDR3 nucleotides: TGTGCCTGGAGTCACAGGGGGCAAACCGGGGAGCTGTTTTTT.

This clone appeared a single time. The rearrangement uses TRBV7-2 and TRBJ2-3, with 9 bases matching TRBD2. Germline assignment: CDR1 SGHTA and CDR2 FQGNSA. The V segment lost 4 bases and the J segment 1 base; nucleotides outside the gene matches: 3. CDR3 length equals 15 residues. CDR3 sequence: CASSSVAGGTDTQYF. In nucleotides, the CDR3 is TGTGCCAGCAGCTCCGTAGCGGGGGGCACAGATACGCAGTATTTT.

The chain combines TRBV4-1 with TRBJ2-5; D is uncertain. Germline lookup yields CDR1 MGHRA and CDR2 YSYEKL. Trimming cost V 3 bases and J 0 bases, with 14 bases left between them. The CDR3 totals 16 residues. The CDR3 loop reads CASSQPLGAYQETQYF. The CDR3 nucleotides are TGCGCCAGCAGCCAGCCGCTGGGCGCTTACCAAGAGACCCAGTACTTC.

The chain joins TRBV5-6 to TRBJ1-4, with 9 bases aligning to TRBD1. Germline trimming cut 2 bases from V and 4 bases from J; bases unmatched to any gene: 3. CDR3 length equals 15 residues. Looked up from germline, CDR1 is SGHDT and CDR2 is YYEEEE. CDR3 in amino acids: CASSLQGAGNEKLFF. The CDR3 region has the DNA TGTGCCAGCAGCTTACAGGGGGCGGGTAATGAAAAACTGTTTTTT. The full variable domain, its missing parts supplied by reference TRBV5-6 and TRBJ1-4, is DAGVTQSPTHLIKTRGQQVTLRCSPKSGHDTVSWYQQALGQGPQFIFQYYEEEERQRGNFPDRFSGHQFPNYSSELNVNALLLGDSALYLCASSLQGAGNEKLFFGSGTQLSVL.

This sequence joins TRBV3-1 (or the pseudogene TRBV3-2) and TRBJ2-6; no clear D gene. CDR1 is LGHDT, CDR2 YNNKEL, per germline (reference sequence). This CDR3 is 14 amino acids long. V lost 6 bases, J lost 0 bases, and 6 bases lay in between. This chain's CDR3 is CASSLLSGANVLTF. The CDR3 DNA reads TGTGCCAGCAGTCTTCTCTCTGGGGCCAACGTCCTGACTTTC.

The V and J genes are TRBV6-5 and TRBJ1-1, with 7 nucleotides matching TRBD1. The V gene end was trimmed by 6 bases and the J gene end by 5 bases; junction bases not matched to a gene: 12. The V gene's germline CDR1 is MNHEY and CDR2 SVGAGI. The CDR3 is 15 residues long. CDR3 in amino acids: CASRAGGGGRTEAFF. CDR3 in DNA: TGTGCCAGCAGGGCGGGAGGGGGCGGTAGGACTGAAGCTTTCTTT.

The rearrangement uses TRBV5-4 and TRBJ2-5; 8 bases are a match to TRBD1. CDR3 length equals 14 residues. Germline loops: CDR1 SGHNT, CDR2 YYREEE (reference sequence). The V and J ends lost 3 bases and 1 base, in that order; junction bases with no gene match: 2. The CDR3 sequence: CASSYRGAQETQYF. In DNA form, the CDR3 reads TGTGCCAGCAGCTACAGGGGGGCCCAAGAGACCCAGTACTTC. Full variable domain (remainder filled in from reference TRBV5-4 and TRBJ2-5): ETGVTQSPTHLIKTRGQQVTLRCSSQSGHNTVSWYQQALGQGPQFIFQYYREEENGRGNFPPRFSGLQFPNYSSELNVNALELDDSALYLCASSYRGAQETQYFGPGTRLLVL.

The chain is built from TRBV7-9 and TRBJ2-1; no clear D. The ends were cut back, 5 bases at V and 0 bases at J, with 8 bases in the middle. Germline CDR1 and CDR2: SEHNR and FQNEAQ (reference sequence). The CDR3 consists of 14 residues. The CDR3 region is CASSLSGSYNEQFF. The CDR3 nucleotides are TGTGCCAGCAGCCTTAGTGGCTCCTACAATGAGCAGTTCTTC. Filled out from reference TRBV7-9 and TRBJ2-1, the complete variable domain reads DTGVSQNPRHKITKRGQNVTFRCDPISEHNRLYWYRQTLGQGPEFLTYFQNEAQLEKSRLLSDRFSAERPKGSFSTLEIQRTEQGDSAMYLCASSLSGSYNEQFFGPGTRLTVL.

The chain uses TRBV19 and TRBJ1-3, with TRBD1 as a possible D gene (6 bases). The CDR3 sequence is 16 residues long. V lost 6 bases and J 0 bases, leaving 15 bases between the germline ends. Germline V lookup: CDR1 LNHDA, CDR2 SQIVND (reference sequence). CDR3 residues: CASSAQGLSSGNTIYF. The DNA of the CDR3 is TGTGCCAGTAGCGCACAGGGCTTGAGCTCTGGAAACACCATATATTTT.

The rearrangement joins TRBV14 to TRBJ1-1; D possibly corresponds to TRBD1 (6 bases). V dropped 4 bases and J dropped 1 base, with 19 bases sitting between them. The CDR3 has 17 amino acids. The germline V gene encodes CDR1 SGHDN and CDR2 FVKESK. The CDR3 spells CASSPAGARGGNTEAFF. The CDR3 nucleotides are TGTGCCAGCAGCCCGGCAGGAGCGCGAGGGGGGAACACTGAAGCTTTCTTT.

The chain combines TRBV19 with TRBJ1-2; 10 bases map to TRBD1. The germline gives CDR1 LNHDA, CDR2 SQIVND (reference sequence). The CDR3 is made up of 16 amino acids. V lost 10 bases, J lost 6 bases, and 17 bases stayed unmatched. CDR3 DNA sequence: TGTGCCACGACGCCGGGACAGGGGCCTTATTCAGATGGCTACACCTTC. It encodes CATTPGQGPYSDGYTF.

J is TRBJ1-2 and V is TRBV21-1; TRBD1 is the table's D call and was not checked against the DNA. TRBV21-1 is described as a pseudogene. CDR3 length: 12 amino acids. DNA of the CDR3: TGTGCCAGCAGCAAACAGGGCTATGGCTACACCTTC. This encodes CASSKQGYGYTF.

The chain has TRBV7-2 and TRBJ1-5, with D maybe TRBD1 (6 bases). This CDR3 spans 15 amino acids. Deletions cut 1 base from V and 5 bases from J, with 12 bases between. Germline CDR1 is SGHTA and CDR2 is FQGNSA. The CDR3 protein is CASSLVGGQDQPQHF. CDR3 sequence (DNA): TGTGCCAGCAGCTTAGTGGGGGGGCAAGATCAGCCCCAGCATTTT. The full variable domain, rest sourced from reference TRBV7-2 and TRBJ1-5, is GAGVSQSPSNKVTEKGKDVELRCDPISGHTALYWYRQSLGQGLEFLIYFQGNSAPDKSGLPSDRFSAERTGGSVSTLTIQRTQQEDSAVYLCASSLVGGQDQPQHFGDGTRLSIL.